The entry that follows covers one TCR beta chain sequence. What it binds is unknown. This specimen belongs to a study of radiotherapy plus CTLA-4 blockade in lung cancer. Clones were sequenced by immunoSEQ multiplex PCR, and TCRdb holds only the in-frame ones, with some missing. The sample holds about 82,000 clones, about three quarters seen once. Whole-study findings and limits: Alongside interferon-beta, early blood T cell clone dynamics were reportedly the best predictor of response. Once radiotherapy plus ipilimumab had been given, TCR clones derived from tumor expanded in blood.

V dropped 4 bases and J dropped 4 bases, with 20 bases sitting between them. Germline lookup yields CDR1 SGHNT and CDR2 YYREEE (reference sequence). The CDR3 runs 16 residues. The sequencing here drew on peripheral blood, taken from a patient treated with radiotherapy plus ipilimumab. This clonotype was obtained from a human donor with non-small cell lung cancer that progressed on radiotherapy plus ipilimumab. The rearrangement uses TRBV5-4 and TRBJ1-1, with D possibly TRBD1 on 6 matching bases. CDR3: CASSGGNTGLTTEAFF. CDR3 sequence (DNA): TGTGCCAGCAGCGGGGGCAATACAGGGTTGACCACTGAAGCTTTCTTT.